The 29 T cell receptor beta chains below were found in one sample sequenced in a study of blood T cells in healthy people across ages. Sample-barcoded 5' priming and a J-beta primer mix drove a second PCR of about 6 to 12 cycles. TCRdb passed the 5' RACE reads through MiXCR, listing each CDR3 protein once. The table records about 1.1 million distinct CDR3 sequences, around two fifths of them present only once. The sequenced sample consisted of blood. These receptors were obtained from a man younger than 35 in good health.

This clonotype was seen a few times. The V call is TRBV14, the J call TRBJ1-1; D is perhaps TRBD1 (6 bases). The V gene's germline CDR1 is SGHDN and CDR2 FVKESK. This CDR3 is built from 14 residues. Trimming pared 4 bases from V and 0 bases from J, leaving 9 bases between. As DNA, the CDR3 is TGTGCCAGCAGCCGACGGACAGTGAACACTGAAGCTTTCTTT. Its translation: CASSRRTVNTEAFF.

There are a few counts of this clonotype. V gene TRBV7-9 combines with J gene TRBJ2-3; 7 positions agree with TRBD2. CDR1 and CDR2 from the germline V gene are SEHNR and FQNEAQ (reference sequence). The CDR3 has 15 amino acids. Trimming cost V 8 bases and J 0 bases; bases outside gene matches: 8. CDR3 coding DNA: TGTGCCAGCGTACCGAGCGGGACGAGCACAGATACGCAGTATTTT. It translates to CASVPSGTSTDTQYF.

The V and J genes are TRBV12-3 or TRBV12-4 and TRBJ2-1; the match to TRBD2 covers 11 bases. The CDR3 runs to 17 residues. V gave up 3 bases and J gave up 2 bases; unmatched junction bases: 6. The CDR3 region has the DNA TGTGCCAGCAGTTTTTTTTCACTAGCGGGGGCCTACAATGAGCAGTTCTTC. It specifies CASSFFSLAGAYNEQFF.

The V call is TRBV6-6, the J call TRBJ1-6; 10 bases are a match to TRBD1. CDR1 and CDR2 from the germline V gene are MNHNY and SVGAGI (reference sequence). The length of the CDR3 is 16 residues. The V and J ends lost 2 bases and 7 bases, in that order; junction bases with no gene match: 5. The CDR3 here is CASSYRTGGKNSPLHF. CDR3 nucleotide sequence: TGTGCCAGCAGTTACCGGACAGGGGGTAAAAATTCACCCCTCCACTTT.

This clonotype has only a few counts. The chain employs TRBV20-1 and TRBJ2-7; 9 bases match TRBD1. Germline lookup yields CDR1 DFQATT and CDR2 SNEGSKA (reference sequence). V shed 3 bases and J 6 bases; nucleotides not matched to a gene: 9. The CDR3 runs 14 residues. The CDR3 nucleotides are TGCAGTGCTAGTCCGGGACAGGGTTGGGGCGAGCAGTACTTC. Translated, it gives CSASPGQGWGEQYF.

Written as DNA, the CDR3 is TGTGCCAGCAGCGTCGGACTAGGCGTAGATACGCAGTATTTT. The encoded protein is CASSVGLGVDTQYF. The chain combines TRBV9 with TRBJ2-3; 7 nucleotides agree with TRBD2. J gave up 5 bases and V 2 bases, and 5 bases lay outside the gene matches. Germline CDR1 SGDLS, CDR2 YYNGEE. The CDR3 runs to 14 residues.

The V and J genes are TRBV20-1 and TRBJ2-3, with 9 bases that match TRBD2. The CDR3 extends over 13 amino acids. The V gene's germline CDR1 is DFQATT and CDR2 SNEGSKA (reference sequence). The V gene end was trimmed by 6 bases and the J gene end by 3 bases; junction bases not matched to a gene: 4. The CDR3 bases are TGCAGTGCCGGAGGACTAGCGACAGATACGCAGTATTTT. It specifies CSAGGLATDTQYF.

This clonotype appeared a few times. This chain connects TRBV29-1 to TRBJ1-5; D may be TRBD1 (5 bases). The germline gives CDR1 SQVTM, CDR2 ANQGSEA. The germline V and J ends were trimmed by 4 bases and 1 base, with 17 bases remaining between them. This CDR3 is 16 amino acids long. The CDR3 loop is CSVGRPRDRSNQPQHF. The CDR3 DNA follows: TGCAGCGTTGGACGTCCCAGGGATCGGAGCAATCAGCCCCAGCATTTT.

V gene TRBV6-1 combines with J gene TRBJ1-4; no reliable D call. Germline assignment: CDR1 MNHNS and CDR2 SASEGT. This CDR3 comprises 14 residues. Trimming cost V 7 bases and J 3 bases, with 12 bases left between them. The CDR3, as DNA: TGTGCCAGCAATGGCCCTGTGGCTAATGAAAAACTGTTTTTT. Translated, it gives CASNGPVANEKLFF.

The rearrangement links TRBV7-8 to TRBJ1-6; TRBD1 matches at 9 bases. Per the germline V gene, CDR1 is SGHVS and CDR2 is FQNEAQ. This CDR3 region has 16 residues. V gave up 0 bases and J gave up 7 bases; unmatched junction bases: 4. In DNA form, the CDR3 reads TGTGCCAGCAGCTTAGCTTGGGGACAGGGAAATTCACCCCTCCACTTT. Translating gives CASSLAWGQGNSPLHF.

The chain combines TRBV25-1 with TRBJ1-4; D is perhaps TRBD1 (5 bases). Trimming removed 5 bases from V and 5 bases from J, with 12 bases in between. CDR1 and CDR2 (germline): MGHDK, SYGVNS. This CDR3 has 14 amino acids. The CDR3 sequence: CASSSGLPNEKLFF. CDR3 DNA sequence: TGTGCCAGCAGTTCGGGACTCCCGAATGAAAAACTGTTTTTT.

About this clonotype: At one end the junction does not follow the germline gene, possibly because of a read error. The V gene is TRBV7-2, the J gene TRBJ2-1; 9 bases fit TRBD1. Germline V gives CDR1 SGHTA, CDR2 FQGNSA. The CDR3 has 15 amino acids. CDR3 DNA: TGTGCCGGCAGCCCTACAGGGGGCTATGCGAATGAGCAGTTCTTC. Protein: CAGSPTGGYANEQFF. Variable domain in full (rest from reference TRBV7-2 and TRBJ2-1): GAGVSQSPSNKVTEKGKDVELRCDPISGHTALYWYRQSLGQGLEFLIYFQGNSAPDKSGLPSDRFSAERTGGSVSTLTIQRTQQEDSAVYLCAGSPTGGYANEQFFGPGTRLTVL.

The sample holds one count of this clonotype. The J gene is TRBJ1-1, the V gene TRBV27; 7 bases line up with TRBD1. Germline assignment: CDR1 MNHEY and CDR2 SMNVEV (reference sequence). The CDR3 has 12 residues. J gave up 11 bases and V 4 bases, and 7 bases lay outside the gene matches. The CDR3 here is CASSSAGTDAFF. The CDR3 DNA sequence: TGTGCCAGCAGTTCCGCCGGGACAGACGCTTTCTTT.

This chain uses TRBV9 with TRBJ1-2; D gene ambiguous. CDR1 is SGDLS, CDR2 YYNGEE, per germline. V was pared by 6 bases and J by 1 base, with 7 bases between. The CDR3 has 12 residues. The CDR3 sequence: CASMELNYGYTF. The CDR3 region has the DNA TGTGCCAGCATGGAGCTTAACTATGGCTACACCTTC.

The chain is built from TRBV6-6 and TRBJ1-4, with D tentatively TRBD1 (5 bases). V was trimmed by 2 bases and J by 11 bases, leaving 15 bases between them. Germline V gene lookup returns CDR1 MNHNY and CDR2 SVGAGI (reference sequence). CDR3 length equals 14 residues. As DNA, the CDR3 is TGTGCCAGCAGTTACCGTCAGAGGGACGGGAAACTGTTTTTT. It codes for CASSYRQRDGKLFF.

V is TRBV27 and J is TRBJ1-2; TRBD1 matches at 8 bases. Germline V CDR1 and CDR2: MNHEY, SMNVEV (reference sequence). Losses at the gene ends were 2 bases for V and 7 bases for J; bases not matched to a gene: 9. The CDR3 has 15 amino acids. The CDR3 nucleotides read TGTGCCAGCAGTTTAATAGCAGGGGGCGAGCGTGGCTACACCTTC. It specifies CASSLIAGGERGYTF.

J is TRBJ2-2 and V is TRBV20-1, with unresolved D. V shed 6 bases and J shed 3 bases, with 11 bases lying between them. Germline V lookup: CDR1 DFQATT, CDR2 SNEGSKA (reference sequence). The CDR3 has 13 amino acids. CDR3 DNA: TGCAGTGCGGAAGACATTTACACCGGGGAGCTGTTTTTT. This sequence encodes CSAEDIYTGELFF.

V and J are TRBV7-3 and TRBJ2-2; 8 bases fit TRBD2. With V trimmed by 9 bases and J by 5 bases, 8 bases remained unmatched. Germline CDR1 reads SGHTA; CDR2 reads FQGTGA. CDR3 length: 14 residues. CDR3 DNA sequence: TGTGCCAGTGGGGGACTAGGTCGGACCGGGGAGCTGTTTTTT. Protein product: CASGGLGRTGELFF. The entire variable domain, with the rest obtained from reference TRBV7-3 and TRBJ2-2, is as follows: GAGVSQTPSNKVTEKGKYVELRCDPISGHTALYWYRQSLGQGPEFLIYFQGTGAADDSGLPNDRFFAVRPEGSVSTLKIQRTERGDSAVYLCASGGLGRTGELFFGEGSRLTVL.

The rearrangement uses TRBV29-1 and TRBJ2-1; D may be TRBD1 or TRBD2 (5 bases each). There are 14 residues in the CDR3. Germline V gene lookup returns CDR1 SQVTM and CDR2 ANQGSEA. V was trimmed by 7 bases and J by 1 base, leaving 14 bases between them. The CDR3 DNA follows: TGCAGCGCTATCGGGGCCGATTCCTACAATGAGCAGTTCTTC. It translates to CSAIGADSYNEQFF.

This clonotype has a handful of counts. V gene TRBV4-2 combines with J gene TRBJ2-3; D is undetermined. This CDR3 region has 18 residues. Germline lookup yields CDR1 LGHNA and CDR2 YNFKEQ. V shed 0 bases and J shed 1 base, with 17 bases lying between them. The DNA of the CDR3 is TGTGCCAGCAGCCAAGATCTAAGGGCGACCTGGGGCACAGATACGCAGTATTTT. Protein product: CASSQDLRATWGTDTQYF.

The CDR3 sequence is CASGGQGASGEKLFF. CDR3 DNA sequence: TGTGCCAGCGGGGGTCAGGGGGCTTCTGGTGAAAAACTGTTTTTT. V and J are TRBV2 and TRBJ1-4; 8 positions agree with TRBD1. This CDR3 contains 15 residues. With 8 bases clipped from V and 7 bases from J, the junction kept 12 bases outside the gene matches. Germline V CDR1 and CDR2: SNHLY, FYNNEI.

The rearrangement uses TRBV12-3 or TRBV12-4 and TRBJ1-2; 7 bases are shared with TRBD1. CDR3 size: 17 residues. Trimming at V came to 5 bases and at J to 2 bases, leaving 14 bases not matched to a gene. The CDR3 spells CASSKLTGDRRNYGYTF. The DNA of the CDR3 is TGTGCCAGCAGTAAACTTACAGGGGACAGACGCAACTATGGCTACACCTTC.

This clonotype came up a few times. One junction end does not reproduce the germline sequence, and a read error may be involved. V and J are TRBV2 and TRBJ2-2; the D is unclear. This CDR3 region has 15 residues. The V gene's germline CDR1 is SNHLY and CDR2 FYNNEI. CDR3 in amino acids: CASKSTDANTGELFF. CDR3 nucleotide sequence: TGTGCCAGCAAGTCGACTGACGCGAACACTGGGGAGCTGTTTTTT.

The chain combines TRBV6-5 with TRBJ2-7; D gene uncertain. CDR3 length: 14 residues. The germline V gene encodes CDR1 MNHEY and CDR2 SVGAGI. V was cut by 5 bases and J by 6 bases, with 17 bases left in between. In DNA form, the CDR3 reads TGTGCCAGCAGTAAGACGGCCACTTCTCTCGAGCAGTACTTC. Its translation: CASSKTATSLEQYF.

Turning to this clonotype: A much larger clone lies a single base off, so this may be a read error. This chain connects TRBV5-1 to TRBJ1-1; D not certain. With 4 bases removed from V and 5 bases from J, the gap between germline ends came to 12 bases. Germline V gene data show CDR1 as SGHRS and CDR2 as YFSETQ. CDR3 length: 13 amino acids. The chain's CDR3 is CASSVAVRTEAFF. The CDR3 bases are TGCGCCAGCAGCGTGGCGGTGAGAACTGAAGCTTTCTTT.

The chain links TRBV6-2 or TRBV6-3 to TRBJ1-6; no firm D call. This CDR3 has 13 residues. Trimming pared 2 bases from V and 7 bases from J, leaving 6 bases between. In germline, CDR1 is MNHEY, CDR2 SVGEGT. The CDR3 here is CASSYDGNSPLHF. In DNA form, the CDR3 reads TGTGCCAGCAGTTACGACGGAAATTCACCCCTCCACTTT.

The V and J genes are TRBV12-3 or TRBV12-4 and TRBJ1-1, with TRBD1 identical over 9 bases. V was clipped by 8 bases and J by 0 bases; unmatched bases: 7. This CDR3 has 15 amino acids. The CDR3 spells CASGDRAAMNTEAFF. CDR3 nucleotide sequence: TGTGCCAGCGGGGACAGGGCGGCTATGAACACTGAAGCTTTCTTT.

J is TRBJ2-1 and V is TRBV9; D unresolved. The last part of the DNA fits TRBJ2-7 better; the J call may be wrong. This CDR3 is 13 amino acids long. Germline V gene sequence: CDR1 SGDLS, CDR2 YYNGEE. DNA for the CDR3: TGTGCCAGCAGCGTAGATGCGGCCAATGAGCAGTACTTC. Amino acid sequence: CASSVDAANEQYF.

On this clonotype: Its ends do not fully match the called genes, so a read error is possible. This chain connects TRBV4-3 to TRBJ2-3, with D unresolved. The CDR3 sequence is 17 residues long. Germline V gene sequence: CDR1 LGHNA, CDR2 YSLEER. For the CDR3, the DNA is TGCGCCAGCAGCCAAGTTCCGTTCCAAAGAATCACAGAGACGCAGTATTTT. This sequence encodes CASSQVPFQRITETQYF.